This T cell receptor (beta chain) stems from a study of blood T cell repertoires in COVID-19. Original processing notes: Amplifying reference gene primers gave estimates of nucleated cell counts. Only in-frame clones appear in the TCRdb table, and some are missing; sequencing was by immunoSEQ multiplex PCR. That table is the source of V, J and clone size, and D and trimming were worked out from the DNA. The table shows about 250,000 clones, with 60% to 75% occurring only once. Germline loops: CDR1 LGHNA, CDR2 YSLEER. CDR3 length: 15 residues. J lost 4 bases, V lost 4 bases, and 6 bases had no gene match.

Material for sequencing was peripheral blood. The chain links TRBV4-3 to TRBJ2-7, with 11 bases fitting TRBD2. This TCR was recovered from a woman of 80 years or more with acute or convalescent COVID-19. CDR3 sequence (DNA): TGCGCCAGCAGCCTGATAGCGGGGGGGCCTTACGAGCAGTACTTC. It encodes CASSLIAGGPYEQYF.